Listed below are T cell receptor beta chains from one sample, sequenced in a study of vaccination and CD4 T cells after COVID-19. What these receptors recognize is not known. A single record per CDR3 protein comes from TCRdb applying MiXCR to the PCR reads. The sample includes thousands of distinct CDR3 sequences, about four fifths of them seen just once. The sample was CD4+ T cells from blood, cultured in vitro. These receptors all stem from a human donor who had recovered from COVID-19. The CDR3 runs from the conserved cysteine through the conserved F or W. The order of the fields is CDR3 protein, CDR3 DNA, clone size, J gene, D gene, V gene. A D gene is named only where the DNA matches it firmly. Size tells how often a clone was seen (once, few, many) or the class of an expanded clone, and some rows leave it out.

CDR3aa: CASSRGLAKNIQYF
CDR3nt: TGTGCCAGCAGCCGCGGACTAGCCAAAAACATTCAGTACTTC
abundance: .
j_gene: TRBJ2-4
d_gene: .
v_gene: TRBV6-1

CDR3aa: CASSIRSGYTF
CDR3nt: TGTGCCAGCAGCATTAGGAGTGGCTACACCTTC
abundance: .
j_gene: TRBJ1-2
d_gene: .
v_gene: TRBV7-9

CDR3aa: CASSKGPDRRSYNSPLHF
CDR3nt: TGTGCCAGCAGCAAAGGTCCCGACAGACGCTCCTATAATTCACCCCTCCACTTT
abundance: once
j_gene: TRBJ1-6
d_gene: .
v_gene: TRBV21-1

CDR3aa: CASRRGSSGDNIQYF
CDR3nt: TGTGCCAGTAGACGGGGGAGTAGCGGGGACAACATTCAGTACTTC
abundance: .
j_gene: TRBJ2-4
d_gene: TRBD2
v_gene: TRBV19

CDR3aa: CATSDLPAGPHGYTF
CDR3nt: TGTGCCACCAGTGATTTGCCGGCAGGGCCCCATGGCTACACCTTC
abundance: few
j_gene: TRBJ1-2
d_gene: .
v_gene: TRBV24-1

CDR3aa: CASSVGQGSRGNTIYF
CDR3nt: TGTGCCAGCAGCGTAGGGCAGGGTAGCCGTGGAAACACCATATATTTT
abundance: .
j_gene: TRBJ1-3
d_gene: .
v_gene: TRBV9

CDR3aa: CASSLFPDRAIEQYF
CDR3nt: TGTGCCAGCAGTCTCTTCCCCGACAGGGCCATCGAGCAGTACTTC
abundance: .
j_gene: TRBJ2-7
d_gene: TRBD1
v_gene: TRBV27

CDR3aa: CATKRDSNYEQYF
CDR3nt: TGTGCCACCAAAAGGGACAGCAACTACGAGCAGTACTTC
abundance: few
j_gene: TRBJ2-7
d_gene: TRBD1
v_gene: TRBV2

CDR3aa: CASSLEAGLAGTYNEQFF
CDR3nt: TGTGCCAGCAGCTTAGAGGCCGGACTAGCGGGGACATACAATGAGCAGTTCTTC
abundance: .
j_gene: TRBJ2-1
d_gene: TRBD2
v_gene: TRBV7-9

CDR3aa: CASSPIGPNYGYTF
CDR3nt: TGTGCCAGCAGCCCGATCGGACCTAACTATGGCTACACCTTC
abundance: .
j_gene: TRBJ1-2
d_gene: .
v_gene: TRBV6-1

CDR3aa: CASSITPDTQYF
CDR3nt: TGTGCCAGCAGCATCACTCCAGATACGCAGTATTTT
abundance: .
j_gene: TRBJ2-3
d_gene: .
v_gene: TRBV11-3

CDR3aa: CATSGPGRLYQETQYF
CDR3nt: TGTGCCACCAGTGGCCCGGGACGGCTGTACCAAGAGACCCAGTACTTC
abundance: .
j_gene: TRBJ2-5
d_gene: .
v_gene: TRBV24-1

CDR3aa: CASSYPGTGVGYTF
CDR3nt: TGTGCCAGCAGTTACCCCGGGACAGGGGTTGGCTACACCTTC
abundance: .
j_gene: TRBJ1-2
d_gene: TRBD1
v_gene: TRBV28

CDR3aa: CASSRVLGGNQPQHF
CDR3nt: TGTGCCAGCAGCAGGGTTTTGGGCGGCAATCAGCCCCAGCATTTT
abundance: .
j_gene: TRBJ1-5
d_gene: .
v_gene: TRBV6-1

CDR3aa: CATSGGHTDTQYF
CDR3nt: TGTGCCACCAGTGGGGGCCACACAGATACGCAGTATTTT
abundance: .
j_gene: TRBJ2-3
d_gene: .
v_gene: TRBV24-1

CDR3aa: CASSSATGTGTEAFF
CDR3nt: TGTGCCAGCAGCTCTGCGACAGGGACCGGCACTGAAGCTTTCTTT
abundance: .
j_gene: TRBJ1-1
d_gene: TRBD1
v_gene: TRBV6-1

CDR3aa: CSASSRGGTEAFF
CDR3nt: TGCAGTGCTAGTAGCAGGGGTGGCACTGAAGCTTTCTTT
abundance: .
j_gene: TRBJ1-1
d_gene: .
v_gene: TRBV20-1

CDR3aa: CRPSGGNYGYTF
CDR3nt: TGCAGACCGTCGGGGGGAAACTATGGCTACACCTTC
abundance: .
j_gene: TRBJ1-2
d_gene: .
v_gene: TRBV20-1

CDR3aa: CASSERLTGEYTDTQYF
CDR3nt: TGTGCCAGCAGTGAAAGGCTGACAGGGGAATACACAGATACGCAGTATTTT
abundance: .
j_gene: TRBJ2-3
d_gene: TRBD1
v_gene: TRBV6-1

CDR3aa: CASSLPKMREDGYTF
CDR3nt: TGTGCCAGCAGTTTACCCAAGATGAGGGAAGATGGCTACACCTTC
abundance: .
j_gene: TRBJ1-2
d_gene: .
v_gene: TRBV28

CDR3aa: CASSPQGYTEAFF
CDR3nt: TGTGCCAGCAGCCCACAGGGGTACACTGAAGCTTTCTTT
abundance: .
j_gene: TRBJ1-1
d_gene: TRBD1
v_gene: TRBV11-3

CDR3aa: CASQTSGGETQYF
CDR3nt: TGCGCCAGCCAAACTAGCGGGGGAGAGACCCAGTACTTC
abundance: .
j_gene: TRBJ2-5
d_gene: TRBD2
v_gene: TRBV5-1

CDR3aa: CATSAQGGPENTIYF
CDR3nt: TGTGCCACCAGTGCCCAGGGAGGCCCGGAGAACACCATATATTTT
abundance: few
j_gene: TRBJ1-3
d_gene: .
v_gene: TRBV24-1

CDR3aa: CASRGNRAGYGYTF
CDR3nt: TGTGCCAGCAGGGGGAACAGGGCTGGCTATGGCTACACCTTC
abundance: few
j_gene: TRBJ1-2
d_gene: .
v_gene: TRBV6-1

CDR3aa: CASSPGTVNYGYTF
CDR3nt: TGTGCCAGCAGTCCGGGGACGGTTAACTATGGCTACACCTTC
abundance: .
j_gene: TRBJ1-2
d_gene: .
v_gene: TRBV27

CDR3aa: CASSIRVREDTQYF
CDR3nt: TGTGCCAGCTCAATTAGGGTGCGGGAAGATACGCAGTATTTT
abundance: .
j_gene: TRBJ2-3
d_gene: .
v_gene: TRBV18

CDR3aa: CSARVPFRGTNYGYTF
CDR3nt: TGCAGTGCTAGGGTACCCTTCAGGGGGACCAACTATGGCTACACCTTC
abundance: few
j_gene: TRBJ1-2
d_gene: TRBD1
v_gene: TRBV20-1

CDR3aa: CASSLGRDSLTDTQYF
CDR3nt: TGTGCCAGCAGCTTAGGGCGGGACAGTCTCACAGATACGCAGTATTTT
abundance: .
j_gene: TRBJ2-3
d_gene: .
v_gene: TRBV11-3

CDR3aa: CASSQGGRTNTDTQYF
CDR3nt: TGCGCCAGCAGCCAGGGCGGGAGGACCAACACAGATACGCAGTATTTT
abundance: .
j_gene: TRBJ2-3
d_gene: TRBD2
v_gene: TRBV7-2

CDR3aa: CASSSGGSSYEQYF
CDR3nt: TGCGCCAGCAGCTCAGGGGGCTCATCCTACGAGCAGTACTTC
abundance: .
j_gene: TRBJ2-7
d_gene: TRBD1
v_gene: TRBV5-1

CDR3aa: CAIRGQGDTGELFF
CDR3nt: TGTGCCATCAGGGGACAGGGGGACACCGGGGAGCTGTTTTTT
abundance: .
j_gene: TRBJ2-2
d_gene: TRBD1
v_gene: TRBV10-3

CDR3aa: CSAPDRGRRSKNEQFF
CDR3nt: TGCAGTGCTCCCGACAGGGGGCGAAGATCTAAGAATGAGCAGTTCTTC
abundance: .
j_gene: TRBJ2-1
d_gene: TRBD1
v_gene: TRBV20-1

CDR3aa: CASSQEPGQAYEQYF
CDR3nt: TGTGCCAGCAGCCAAGAACCGGGACAGGCTTACGAGCAGTACTTC
abundance: .
j_gene: TRBJ2-7
d_gene: TRBD1
v_gene: TRBV4-2

CDR3aa: CSALFLTRGGKWADTQYF
CDR3nt: TGCAGTGCTCTCTTCCTTACGCGGGGGGGCAAATGGGCAGATACGCAGTATTTT
abundance: .
j_gene: TRBJ2-3
d_gene: TRBD2
v_gene: TRBV20-1

CDR3aa: CASSPNRVDNTEAFF
CDR3nt: TGTGCCAGCAGTCCCAACAGGGTTGACAACACTGAAGCTTTCTTT
abundance: .
j_gene: TRBJ1-1
d_gene: .
v_gene: TRBV12-3/TRBV12-4